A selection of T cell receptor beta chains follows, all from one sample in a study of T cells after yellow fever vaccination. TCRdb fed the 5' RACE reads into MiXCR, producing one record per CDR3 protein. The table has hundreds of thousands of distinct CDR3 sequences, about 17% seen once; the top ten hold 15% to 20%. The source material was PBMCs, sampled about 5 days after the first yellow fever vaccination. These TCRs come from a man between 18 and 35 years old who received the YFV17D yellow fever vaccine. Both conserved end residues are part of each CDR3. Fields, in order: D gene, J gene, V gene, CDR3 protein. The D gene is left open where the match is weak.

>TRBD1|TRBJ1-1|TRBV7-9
CASSQQGSNTEAFF
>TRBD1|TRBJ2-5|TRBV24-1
CATSDLESSGGRETQYF
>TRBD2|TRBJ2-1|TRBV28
CASRPPLAGPYNEQFF
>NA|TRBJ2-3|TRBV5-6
CASSLGTTFGDTQYF
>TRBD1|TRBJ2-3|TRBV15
CATKRDRYTDTQYF
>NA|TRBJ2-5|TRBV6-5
CASSYSTSQETQYF
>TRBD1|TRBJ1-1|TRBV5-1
CASSSLQGAVEAFF
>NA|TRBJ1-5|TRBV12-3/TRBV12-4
CASSFSPQPQHF
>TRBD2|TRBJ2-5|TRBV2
CASSLDLAGEETQYF
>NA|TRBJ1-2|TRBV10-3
CAITAGGFGGYTF
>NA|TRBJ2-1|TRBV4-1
CASSPWGSEQFF
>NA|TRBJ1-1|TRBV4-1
CASKMGVVNTEAFF
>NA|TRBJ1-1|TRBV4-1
CASSQSEYTNTEAFF
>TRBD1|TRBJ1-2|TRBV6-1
CASTTRDSNYGYTF
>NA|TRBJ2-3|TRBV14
CASSHGRGF
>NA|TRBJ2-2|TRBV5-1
CASKPQGGANTGELFF
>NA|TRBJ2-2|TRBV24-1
CATSDAPGYSGPGELFF
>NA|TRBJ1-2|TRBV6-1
CASSPFYGYTF
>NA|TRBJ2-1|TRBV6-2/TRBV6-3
CASSYSIRSSYNEQFF
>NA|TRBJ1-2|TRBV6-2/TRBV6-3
CASSRIGEHYGYTF
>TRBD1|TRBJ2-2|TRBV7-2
CATTGGRTGELFF
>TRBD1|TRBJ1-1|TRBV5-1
CASSYQTGYTEAFF
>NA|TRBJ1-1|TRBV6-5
CASRSAGLEAFF
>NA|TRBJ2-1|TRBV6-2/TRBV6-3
CASSTRGGTANYNEQFF
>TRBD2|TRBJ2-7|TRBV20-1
CSAGLAGGYEQYF
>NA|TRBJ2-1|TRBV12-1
CASSFPGTSGPGASDHHYNEQFF
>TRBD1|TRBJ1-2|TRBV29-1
CSANPTGGSNYGYTF
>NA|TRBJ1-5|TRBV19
CASSIIGGRASNQPQHF
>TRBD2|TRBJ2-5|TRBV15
CATSRLTSGPEETQYF
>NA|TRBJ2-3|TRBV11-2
CASSLDARNTDTQYF
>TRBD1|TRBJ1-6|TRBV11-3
CASSFGQGDSPLHF
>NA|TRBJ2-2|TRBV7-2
CASSQAGQLTGELFF
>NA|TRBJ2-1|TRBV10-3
CAISVDGYNEQFF
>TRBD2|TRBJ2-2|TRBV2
CASSATSGGANTGELFF
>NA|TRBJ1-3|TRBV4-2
CASSHPGASGNTIYF
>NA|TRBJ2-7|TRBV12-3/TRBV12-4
CASSFRGGTSYEQYF
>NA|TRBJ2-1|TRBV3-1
CASSQGTGMEQFF
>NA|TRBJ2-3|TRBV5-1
CASSFTSPTDTQYF
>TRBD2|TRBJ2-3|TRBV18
CASSPLAGSTSTDTQYF
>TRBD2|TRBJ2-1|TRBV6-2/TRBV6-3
CASSPRLAGGFRNEQFF
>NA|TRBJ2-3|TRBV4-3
CASSQDGGPVADTQYF
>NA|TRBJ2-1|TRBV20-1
CSAPNLGSGYNEQFF
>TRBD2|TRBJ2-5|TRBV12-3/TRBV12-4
CASREGLAGRETQYF
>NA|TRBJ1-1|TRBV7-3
CASSLKGRYGGTEAFF
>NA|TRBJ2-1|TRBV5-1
CASSHRASRGVDEQFF